A selection of T cell receptor beta chains follows, all from one sample in a study of T cells after yellow fever vaccination. TCRdb independently ran MiXCR on the 5' RACE reads; one entry per CDR3 protein. There are some 300,000 distinct CDR3 sequences in the sample; 8.7% occur only once, and 3% to 3.5% lies in the top ten. The sample was CD4+ T cells sorted from PBMCs, taken 5 days after the yellow fever booster vaccination. The receptors derive from a man aged 18 to 30 who received the YFV17D yellow fever vaccine. Both conserved end residues are part of each CDR3. D genes are given only for firm matches. Some rows have no size entry. The others give once, few or many, or a class for an expanded clone.

j_call clone_size d_call v_call cdr3_length cdr3_aa cdr3_nt
TRBJ1-1 many . TRBV28 14 CASSLGGSNTEAFF TGTGCCAGCAGTTTAGGAGGCAGCAACACTGAAGCTTTCTTT
TRBJ1-6 . . TRBV20-1 14 CSAQDGTYNSPLHF TGCAGTGCACAAGACGGAACCTATAATTCACCCCTCCACTTT
TRBJ2-1 few . TRBV3-1 17 CASSQEMRRFQRAGQFF TGTGCCAGCAGCCAAGAAATGAGGCGGTTTCAAAGGGCAGGGCAGTTCTTC
TRBJ2-5 many . TRBV18 11 CASSPQETQYF TGTGCCAGCAGCCCTCAGGAGACCCAGTACTTC
TRBJ1-2 few . TRBV9 11 CASSYHYGYTF TGTGCCAGCAGCTATCACTATGGCTACACCTTC
TRBJ2-2 . . TRBV6-2/TRBV6-3 15 CASRHRTGNTGELFF TGTGCCAGCAGGCATCGAACAGGGAACACCGGGGAGCTGTTTTTT
TRBJ1-1 . TRBD1 TRBV19 15 CASSPYGQVGTEAFF TGTGCCAGTAGTCCTTACGGACAGGTCGGCACTGAAGCTTTCTTT
TRBJ2-5 . . TRBV7-2 14 CASSSNRGGQTQYF TGTGCCAGCAGCAGTAACAGGGGAGGACAGACCCAGTACTTC
TRBJ1-5 . . TRBV2 14 CASTRGGAGQPQHF TGTGCCAGCACCCGCGGGGGCGCGGGTCAGCCCCAGCATTTT
TRBJ2-5 few TRBD1 TRBV5-4 15 CASSLFATGEETQYF TGTGCCAGCAGCTTGTTTGCGACAGGGGAGGAGACCCAGTACTTC
TRBJ2-5 . TRBD2 TRBV11-2 16 CASSFIAGGFPETQYF TGTGCCAGCAGCTTCATAGCGGGGGGATTTCCGGAGACCCAGTACTTC
TRBJ1-2 few TRBD1 TRBV10-3 16 CAISTDRLLPTYGYTF TGTGCCATCAGCACGGACAGGCTTCTCCCCACTTATGGCTACACCTTC
TRBJ2-3 . TRBD2 TRBV12-3/TRBV12-4 14 CASSSGLAGNTQYF TGTGCCAGCAGCTCCGGACTAGCGGGGAATACGCAGTATTTT
TRBJ2-1 few TRBD2 TRBV6-5 15 CASGPGLGILREQFF TGTGCCAGCGGTCCGGGACTAGGCATTCTTCGGGAGCAGTTCTTC
TRBJ1-1 many . TRBV5-1 12 CASSPGGGKAFF TGCGCCAGCAGCCCCGGTGGGGGGAAAGCTTTCTTT
TRBJ1-6 few . TRBV20-1 14 CSALHGGYNSPLHF TGCAGTGCTCTCCACGGGGGGTATAATTCACCCCTCCACTTT
TRBJ2-5 many . TRBV30 13 CAWSSGSGETQYF TGTGCCTGGAGTTCCGGGAGCGGAGAGACCCAGTACTTC
TRBJ2-5 . . TRBV7-6 14 CASSLWGSQETQYF TGTGCCAGCAGCTTATGGGGCAGCCAAGAGACCCAGTACTTC
TRBJ1-1 many . TRBV11-2 13 CASSWTENTEAFF TGTGCCAGCAGCTGGACAGAGAACACTGAAGCTTTCTTT
TRBJ1-2 many . TRBV6-5 13 CASSFSRIYGYTF TGTGCCAGCAGTTTCTCACGGATCTATGGCTACACCTTC
TRBJ1-2 few . TRBV20-1 13 CSARDRRRTGYTF TGCAGTGCTAGAGATCGACGGCGAACTGGCTACACCTTC
TRBJ2-7 many . TRBV5-6 12 CASSLRDYEQYF TGTGCCAGCAGCTTGAGAGATTACGAGCAGTACTTC
TRBJ2-1 . . TRBV4-3 12 CASSQVGNEQFF TGCGCCAGCAGCCAAGTTGGGAATGAGCAGTTCTTC
TRBJ2-7 . TRBD2 TRBV18 15 CASSGGLAGTYEQYF TGTGCCAGCTCAGGAGGACTAGCGGGGACCTACGAGCAGTACTTC
TRBJ2-2 . . TRBV6-5 16 CASRSLADVGTGELFF TGTGCCAGCAGAAGCCTCGCTGACGTAGGCACCGGGGAGCTGTTTTTT
TRBJ1-1 few . TRBV3-1 15 CASSPWVGADTEAFF TGTGCCAGCAGCCCCTGGGTGGGGGCCGACACTGAAGCTTTCTTT
TRBJ1-5 . . TRBV3-1 13 CASSPRGIGPQHF TGTGCCAGCAGCCCCAGAGGGATCGGGCCCCAGCATTTT
TRBJ1-2 many . TRBV7-9 13 CASSLDRDGGYTF TGTGCCAGCAGCTTAGACAGGGATGGTGGCTACACCTTC
TRBJ2-3 many . TRBV4-3 13 CASSQDTSDTQYF TGCGCCAGCAGCCAAGACACGTCAGATACGCAGTATTTT
TRBJ2-1 . TRBD1 TRBV5-1 18 CASSSTPTGTGAWNEQFF TGCGCCAGCAGCTCAACCCCGACCGGGACAGGGGCCTGGAATGAGCAGTTCTTC
TRBJ2-2 many TRBD1 TRBV20-1 13 CSAPGQGAGELFF TGCAGTGCCCCGGGACAGGGAGCCGGGGAGCTGTTTTTT
TRBJ2-2 . TRBD1 TRBV5-1 14 CASRFGQGNGELFF TGCGCCAGCAGGTTCGGACAGGGGAACGGGGAGCTGTTTTTT
TRBJ2-4 many . TRBV4-1 15 CASSRASVSEDIQYF TGCGCCAGCAGCCGCGCTTCCGTCTCTGAGGACATTCAGTACTTC
TRBJ1-1 few . TRBV18 12 CASSRRWTEAFF TGTGCCAGCTCACGGCGGTGGACTGAAGCTTTCTTT
TRBJ2-7 few . TRBV5-1 14 CASSGVGQPYEQYF TGCGCCAGCAGCGGGGTCGGGCAGCCCTACGAGCAGTACTTC